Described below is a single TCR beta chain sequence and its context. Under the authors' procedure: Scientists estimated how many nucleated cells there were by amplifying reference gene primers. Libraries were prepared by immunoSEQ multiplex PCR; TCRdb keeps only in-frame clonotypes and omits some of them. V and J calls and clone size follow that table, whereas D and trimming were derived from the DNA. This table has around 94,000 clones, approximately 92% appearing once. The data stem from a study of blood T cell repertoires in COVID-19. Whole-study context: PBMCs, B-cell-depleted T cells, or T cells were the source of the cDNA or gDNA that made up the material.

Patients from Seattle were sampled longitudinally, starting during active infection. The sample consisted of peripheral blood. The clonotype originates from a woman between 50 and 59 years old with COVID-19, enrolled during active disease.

Written as DNA, the CDR3 is TGTGCCCTCAGGGGTTTTAACACTGAAGCTTTCTTT. The encoded protein is CALRGFNTEAFF. The chain employs TRBV30 and TRBJ1-1, with D tentatively TRBD1 (6 bases). The CDR3 consists of 12 residues. Trimming cost V 8 bases and J 2 bases, with 12 bases left between them. CDR1 is GTSNPN, CDR2 SVGIG, per germline (reference sequence). The complete variable domain, with remaining parts taken from reference TRBV30 and TRBJ1-1, reads SQTIHQWPATLVQPVGSPLSLECTVEGTSNPNLYWYRQAAGRGLQLLFYSVGIGQISSEVPQNLSASRPQDRQFILSSKKLLLSDSGFYLCALRGFNTEAFFGQGTRLTVV.